This T cell receptor beta chain was profiled in a study of shared clonotypes between healthy human individuals. CDR1 is MNHEY and CDR2 is SMNVEV in the germline V gene (reference sequence). Trimming took 6 bases from V and 3 from J; bases not matched to a gene: 7. CDR3 size: 14 residues. This clone was counted a single time. This same CDR3 is encoded by further DNA sequences in the sample. It was CD45RO-negative cells, positively selected for CCR7, that made up naive CD8 cells, with terminally differentiated effector memory CD45RA+ cells excluded. TCRdb's table, derived via immunoSEQ multiplex PCR, lists solely in-frame clones and lacks some. The sample has a few million clones, just under 95% seen once.

Sequencing was done on a sample of naive CD8+ T cells from PBMCs. The receptor comes from a man between 18 and 29 years old in good health. Some clones in this sample may be carry-over from other donors' samples. V usage is TRBV27 and J usage is TRBJ2-7; 8 bases align to TRBD2. CDR3 residues: CASSPRGGYYEQYF. CDR3 DNA: TGTGCCAGCAGCCCACGCGGGGGGTACTACGAGCAGTACTTC.